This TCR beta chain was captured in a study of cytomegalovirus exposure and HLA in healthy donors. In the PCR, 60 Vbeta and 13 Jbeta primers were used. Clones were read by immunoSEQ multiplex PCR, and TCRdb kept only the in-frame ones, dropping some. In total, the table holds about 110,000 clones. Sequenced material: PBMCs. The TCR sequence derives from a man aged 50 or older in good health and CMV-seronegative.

CDR3: CASTPQGANYGYTF. The CDR3 DNA reads TGTGCCAGTACTCCCCAGGGGGCGAACTATGGCTACACCTTC. The V call is TRBV19, the J call TRBJ1-2, with 8 bases matching TRBD1. CDR1 LNHDA and CDR2 SQIVND come from the germline V gene (reference sequence). The CDR3 is made up of 14 amino acids. After removal of 7 bases from V and 2 bases from J, the junction contained 6 bases not matched to a gene. The whole variable domain, remainder taken from reference TRBV19 and TRBJ1-2, is DGGITQSPKYLFRKEGQNVTLSCEQNLNHDAMYWYRQDPGQGLRLIYYSQIVNDFQKGDIAEGYSVSREKKESFPLTVTSAQKNPTAFYLCASTPQGANYGYTFGSGTRLTVV.